A single T cell receptor (beta chain) is shown here with its context. Its antigen is undetermined. This sample was included in a study of response to subunit inactivated influenza vaccine. Study-wide results and caveats: It was suggested by the authors that few new T cells are recruited by each seasonal influenza vaccination.

A single record per CDR3 protein comes from TCRdb applying MiXCR to the RT-PCR reads. The sample consists of 600,000 to 850,000 distinct CDR3 sequences, 12% to 15% of them appearing once. This material consisted of PBMCs from blood, taken 14 to 15 days before vaccination. The TCR was taken from a man aged 50-59 years who received an inactivated influenza vaccine.

The CDR3 DNA follows: TGTGCCAGCAGCTTAGATGCGGGTCACTACAATGAGCAGTTCTTC. Translation gives CASSLDAGHYNEQFF. The chain links TRBV11-3 to TRBJ2-1; D perhaps matches TRBD2 (5 bases). Trimming took off 0 bases at V and 3 bases at J, with 9 bases between the two ends. Germline CDR1 is SGHNT and CDR2 is YENEEA. CDR3 length: 15 residues.